This T cell receptor (beta chain) was obtained from a study of CD8+ T cells in alopecia areata. Study context: In an open-label trial, patients got 5 to 10 mg tofacitinib twice daily.

Note on this clone: Its target is unknown.

The V end was cut by 4 bases, the J end by 0 bases, with 9 bases between. The germline V gene encodes CDR1 SQVTM and CDR2 ANQGSEA. The CDR3 consists of 13 residues. cDNA reverse transcribed from extracted RNA served as the sequencing template. TCRdb keeps only in-frame clones here, not all; method: immunoSEQ multiplex PCR. The sample contains over 110,000 clones, approximately 50% of which appear only once. Overall study results and limits: Scalp sequencing captures resident alphabeta T cells of normal skin too.

Obtained from alopecia areata patients were lesional scalp punch biopsies along with peripheral blood. The chain uses TRBV29-1 and TRBJ1-1; D remains unclear. The receptor's source is a human donor with alopecia areata. Source: CD4+ T cells sorted from blood, taken at week 0. The CDR3 region has the DNA TGCAGCGTTGCTAGTCAGGTGAACACTGAAGCTTTCTTT. It translates to CSVASQVNTEAFF.